This T cell receptor beta chain was observed in a study of blood T cells in healthy people across ages. Study-level results: There was a strong correlation between TCR beta diversity and naive T cell percentage.

Through a sample-barcoded 5' primer and a J-beta primer mix, a second PCR was run for 7 to 11 cycles. Each single sample gave us at least 2.5 million CDR3-containing paired-end reads. TCRdb ran MiXCR on the 5' RACE reads and lists one entry per CDR3 protein. This repertoire shows 550,000 to 800,000 distinct CDR3 sequences, less than 40% found once; its top ten account for 15%. As for this clonotype: Antigen unknown.

Sequencing was performed on blood. The receptor was derived from a woman older than 75 in good health.

The CDR3 region has the DNA TGTGCCAGCAGCTTGGCCGGGGACGGGACCCAGTACTTC. The encoded protein is CASSLAGDGTQYF. The chain couples TRBV5-6 to TRBJ2-7, with D perhaps being TRBD1 or TRBD2 (5 bases each). The tail of the sequence fits TRBJ2-5 better, so the J call may be wrong. The CDR3 is 13 amino acids. The V gene's germline CDR1 is SGHDT and CDR2 YYEEEE.